The clone carrying this T cell receptor (beta chain) occurred once. The CDR3 covers 14 residues. Germline values: CDR1 SNHLY, CDR2 FYNNEI. Trimming left V 3 bases short and J 6 bases short, with 11 bases between. This sample is part of a study of T cell changes during pregnancy in multiple sclerosis. Method: immunoSEQ multiplex PCR; TCRdb's copy keeps in-frame clones and lacks some. The profile covers around 59,000 clones, with around 90% appearing a single time and roughly 2.7% taken by the ten largest. The source was peripheral blood, collected in the third trimester of pregnancy. This clonotype was obtained from a female donor in good health, enrolled as a control in a pregnancy study. The genes are TRBV2 and TRBJ2-2, with a weak D call TRBD2 (5 bases). As DNA, the CDR3 is TGTGCCAGCAGTGAGAGGGAGCTGGCCGGGGAGCTGTTTTTT. The encoded protein is CASSERELAGELFF.